Sequencing of this T cell receptor (beta chain) was carried out in a study of blood T cell repertoires in COVID-19. Original processing methods: Amplifying reference gene primers gave estimates of nucleated cell counts. Sequencing used immunoSEQ multiplex PCR; TCRdb keeps in-frame clones, though not all of them. Clone size and the V and J calls come from that table; the DNA yielded D and trimming. The sample carries roughly 240,000 clones, 85% to 90% recorded once. V dropped 2 bases and J dropped 13 bases, with 17 bases sitting between them. Germline CDR1 reads MNHNS; CDR2 reads SASEGT. The CDR3 is 13 residues long. Individuals drawn from 20 to 30 US areas were roughly 18 to 95 years old. Which cohort a participant joined came from the clinical history participants gave.

The source is a man between 50 and 59 years old who had been exposed to COVID-19. The specimen was PBMCs or T cells enriched from blood (not recorded which). The chain couples TRBV6-1 to TRBJ1-2; D unclear. The CDR3 nucleotides read TGTGCCAGCAGTGAATCGGTTTTAGCGTGGTCCACCTTC. Protein product: CASSESVLAWSTF.